These T cell receptor beta chains were read from a single sample in a study of tumour-infiltrating T cells in Burkitt lymphoma. Measured with immunoSEQ multiplex PCR; TCRdb has only the in-frame clones, and not every one. The repertoire includes about 4,500 clones, 20% to 25% of them detected once, and more than 25% sits in the top ten. The sequenced sample was tumor tissue. The origin of the receptors is a human donor with diffuse large B-cell lymphoma. CDR3s include the opening cysteine and the closing phenylalanine or tryptophan. A D gene is named only where the DNA matches it firmly. Clone size is not always given. Where it is, it says once, few, many or a class for expanded clones.

j_call v_call d_call clone_size cdr3_aa cdr3_nt
TRBJ2-7 TRBV28 TRBD2 few CASTPLGLAGGKQYF TGTGCCAGCACTCCACTCGGACTAGCGGGGGGGAAGCAGTACTTC
TRBJ2-5 TRBV9 TRBD2 NA CASSDSASGRGGETQYF TGTGCCAGCAGCGATTCGGCTAGCGGGAGGGGCGGAGAGACCCAGTACTTC
TRBJ2-3 TRBV19 TRBD2 NA CASIGGRVADTQYF TGTGCCAGTATTGGCGGGAGGGTCGCAGATACGCAGTATTTT
TRBJ2-5 TRBV5-4 NA few CASSRQGGETQYF TGTGCCAGCAGCCGACAGGGAGGAGAGACCCAGTACTTC
TRBJ2-7 TRBV4-2 NA few CASSQDRPYEQYF TGTGCCAGCAGCCAAGATAGACCTTACGAGCAGTACTTC
TRBJ2-2 TRBV7-9 TRBD1 few CASSLRDRGTGELFF TGTGCCAGCAGCTTACGGGACAGGGGCACCGGGGAGCTGTTTTTT
TRBJ1-6 TRBV6-5 NA NA CASSPSRASPLHF TGTGCCAGCAGCCCCTCGAGGGCCTCACCCCTCCACTTT
TRBJ2-7 TRBV4-1 NA NA CASSQDRGRSYEQYF TGCGCCAGCAGCCAAGATCGGGGGCGGTCCTACGAGCAGTACTTC
TRBJ2-2 TRBV18 NA NA CASSLGQTNTGELFF TGTGCCAGCTCTCTTGGACAGACGAACACCGGGGAGCTGTTTTTT
TRBJ1-2 TRBV15 TRBD1 few CATSAQQGERYGYTF TGTGCCACCAGCGCCCAACAGGGGGAACGCTATGGCTACACCTTC
TRBJ2-5 TRBV5-5 NA few CASSLEGETQYF TGTGCCAGCAGCTTGGAAGGAGAGACCCAGTACTTC
TRBJ1-2 TRBV28 NA NA CASSLTRGHGYTF TGTGCCAGCAGTTTAACCAGGGGCCATGGCTACACCTTC
TRBJ1-3 TRBV7-9 NA few CASSLGQIGNTIYF TGTGCCAGCAGCCTCGGACAAATCGGAAACACCATATATTTT
TRBJ2-7 TRBV7-6 NA NA CASSLKATEQYF TGTGCCAGCAGCTTAAAGGCCACCGAGCAGTACTTC
TRBJ2-7 TRBV7-8 TRBD2 few CASSLVGLAGVSEQYF TGTGCCAGCAGCTTAGTAGGGCTAGCGGGAGTCTCCGAGCAGTACTTC
TRBJ2-7 TRBV18 NA NA CASSQQNEQYF TGTGCCAGCTCCCAACAGAACGAGCAGTACTTC